This TCR beta chain was captured by sequencing in a study of blood T cells in healthy people across ages. Each donor gave around 9.6 milliliters of peripheral blood. PCR was performed a second time for about 7 to 12 cycles using a sample-barcoded 5' primer and a J-beta primer mix. TCRdb re-called the 5' RACE reads with MiXCR, one entry per CDR3 protein. The sample holds just under 750,000 distinct CDR3 sequences, approximately 21% seen once. This clonotype was detected a few times. Germline V gene lookup returns CDR1 MDHEN and CDR2 SYDVKM. The length of the CDR3 is 15 residues. Trimming cost V 1 base and J 0 bases, with 7 bases left between them.

The sequence was obtained from a man between 70 and 80 years old in good health. The rearrangement uses TRBV28 and TRBJ1-3; D gene uncertain. Sequencing was carried out using blood. The CDR3 bases are TGTGCCAGCAGTTTATATTCCCTCTCTGGAAACACCATATATTTT. This encodes CASSLYSLSGNTIYF.